A selection of T cell receptor beta chains follows, all from one sample in a study of molecular identifiers for immune sequencing clone quantification. TCRdb reanalysed the PCR reads using MiXCR and keeps one entry per CDR3 protein. The repertoire includes approximately 590,000 distinct CDR3 sequences, 25% of them detected once, and 0.78% sits in the top ten. The source material was naive CD8+ T cells from blood, with Jurkat cell RNA spiked in. These receptors all come from a human donor in good health. Some libraries in this study had Jurkat cell RNA spiked in. Both conserved end residues are part of each CDR3. A D gene is named only where the DNA matches it firmly. Only part of the rows carry a size: once, few, many, or a class if the clone is expanded.

V gene	D gene	J gene	clone size	CDR3 DNA	CDR3 protein
TRBV7-2	NA	TRBJ2-2	NA	TGTGCCAGCAGCTTAGCGGTCCTCGGGAGCTCCGGGGAGCTGTGTTTT	CASSLAVLGSSGELCF
TRBV6-5	TRBD1	TRBJ1-3	few	TGTGCCAGCAGTCCTTACTTGGACAGGAACTCTGGAAACACCATATATTTT	CASSPYLDRNSGNTIYF
TRBV11-2	NA	TRBJ2-3	few	TGTGCCAGCAGCTTAGGAAATACGCAGTATTTT	CASSLGNTQYF
TRBV6-5	TRBD1	TRBJ1-1	many	TGTGCCAGCAGTTACTCGGGAGGGGGCGCGCCCCTGAACACTGAAGCTTTCTTT	CASSYSGGGAPLNTEAFF
TRBV5-8	TRBD2	TRBJ2-7	NA	TGTGCCAGCAGCTTGGGAGGACTAGCGGGAGTAATTTACGAGCAGTACTTC	CASSLGGLAGVIYEQYF
TRBV4-1	NA	TRBJ1-2	NA	TGCGCCAGCAGCCAAGATGGAAGCCTCTATGGCTACACCTTC	CASSQDGSLYGYTF
TRBV4-3	NA	TRBJ2-7	NA	TGCGCCAGCAGCCAAGTTCGCGCAAACTACGAGCAGTACTTC	CASSQVRANYEQYF
TRBV5-6	TRBD1	TRBJ2-7	few	TGTGCCAGCAGCGCCCGACAGGGCGCGGACGAGCAGTACTTC	CASSARQGADEQYF
TRBV5-1	NA	TRBJ1-2	once	TGCGCCAGCAGCTTGGAAGGTTATGGCTACGCCTTC	CASSLEGYGYAF
TRBV4-3	NA	TRBJ1-1	NA	TGCGCCAGCAGCCAAGATCGGTATAGGGGCGTGGGTAACACTGAAGCTTTCTTT	CASSQDRYRGVGNTEAFF
TRBV27	NA	TRBJ2-2	few	TGTGCCAGCCGCCTTCACTATTCCGGGGAGCTGTTTTTT	CASRLHYSGELFF
TRBV12-5	NA	TRBJ1-1	many	TGTGCTAGTGCTGGATTGCGGTCCACTGAAGCTTTCTTT	CASAGLRSTEAFF
TRBV6-5	NA	TRBJ2-7	NA	TGTGCCAGCAGTTACTACGGGACCCCTGGGGGCGAGCCGTACTTC	CASSYYGTPGGEPYF
TRBV7-9	NA	TRBJ2-7	many	TGTGCCAGCAGCTCGGGGACCGTCGAGCAGTACTTC	CASSSGTVEQYF
TRBV20-1	NA	TRBJ1-5	NA	TGCAGTGCTAGACCGGAGGGTCGTGATGGGTGGCAGCCCCAGCATTTT	CSARPEGRDGWQPQHF
TRBV6-5	NA	TRBJ1-1	NA	TGTGCCAGCAGTTACTCGATGCAGGTCGAAGCTTTCTTT	CASSYSMQVEAFF
TRBV4-3	NA	TRBJ1-4	NA	TGCGCCAGCAGCCAAGACGATGTGCGGCGGCAGGGTCTACTCGAAAAACTGTTTTTT	CASSQDDVRRQGLLEKLFF
TRBV7-9	NA	TRBJ1-5	many	TGTGCCAGCAGCACAACGAGACAGCCCCAGCATTTT	CASSTTRQPQHF
TRBV27	NA	TRBJ1-5	few	TGTGCCAGCAGAGCTGACGGGACACGGAGTGAGCCCCAGCATTTT	CASRADGTRSEPQHF
TRBV5-5	NA	TRBJ2-3	many	TGTGCCAGCAGCTTGTTTGTGGACGATACGCAGTATTTT	CASSLFVDDTQYF
TRBV7-9	NA	TRBJ2-3	many	TGTGCCAGCAGGGACTTCACAGATACGCAGTATTTT	CASRDFTDTQYF
TRBV19	NA	TRBJ2-6	NA	TGTGCCAGTAGTTGGGGGGATGAGGCCAACGTCCTGACTTTC	CASSWGDEANVLTF
TRBV7-9	NA	TRBJ1-4	many	TGTGCCAGCAGCATGGGAGATGAAAAACTGTTTTTT	CASSMGDEKLFF
TRBV9	NA	TRBJ2-2	NA	TGTGCCAGCAGCGATAGACTGACCGGGGAGCTGTTTTTT	CASSDRLTGELFF
TRBV4-3	TRBD1	TRBJ2-7	few	TGCGCCAGCAGCCAAGATGGTGGACAGGGCCACTACGAGCAGTACTTC	CASSQDGGQGHYEQYF
TRBV4-3	TRBD2	TRBJ2-2	NA	TGCGCCAGCAGCCAAGATCTAGCGGGAGGGCCGAACACCGGGGAGCTGTTTTTT	CASSQDLAGGPNTGELFF
TRBV6-5	NA	TRBJ2-1	NA	TGTGTCAGCAGTGACGGGCAGGGGGGTTACAATGAGCAGTTCTTC	CVSSDGQGGYNEQFF
TRBV11-2	NA	TRBJ1-1	many	TGTGCCAGCAGTGTAGGGTGGAACACTGAAGCTTTCTTT	CASSVGWNTEAFF
TRBV30	NA	TRBJ2-1	NA	TGTGCCTGGGACTCTACCGGGACTTCCTACAATGAGCAGTTCTTC	CAWDSTGTSYNEQFF
TRBV7-3	TRBD2	TRBJ2-1	NA	TGTGCCAGCAGCCTAGCGGGAGGGGGGCGGTTCTTC	CASSLAGGGRFF
TRBV5-4	TRBD1	TRBJ1-6	NA	TGTGCCAGCAGCCGCGGACAGGGTAGGAATAATTCACCCCTCCACTTT	CASSRGQGRNNSPLHF
TRBV15	TRBD2	TRBJ2-1	NA	TGTGCCACCAGCCCACGCCGGACTAGCGGGGGTTATGAGCAGTTCTTC	CATSPRRTSGGYEQFF
TRBV10-3	NA	TRBJ1-5	many	TGTGCCATCAGTGAGTCCGGGGGTATAAATCAGCCCCAGCATTTT	CAISESGGINQPQHF
TRBV28	TRBD1	TRBJ1-3	many	TGTGCCAGCGGGGGAGACAGGGCCATCACTGGAAACACCATATATTTT	CASGGDRAITGNTIYF
TRBV19	TRBD1	TRBJ1-5	few	TGTGCCAGTACCCTAACAGGGGGTGGGAATCAGCCCCAGCATTTT	CASTLTGGGNQPQHF
TRBV12-3/TRBV12-4	NA	TRBJ1-2	few	TGTGCCAGCACCTGGGTAGGGGACTATGGCTACACCTTC	CASTWVGDYGYTF
TRBV3-1	NA	TRBJ2-3	many	TGTGCCAGCAGCCCGGACATAGGGTCCGCAGATACGCAGTATTTT	CASSPDIGSADTQYF
TRBV19	TRBD1	TRBJ2-2	NA	TGTGCCAGCCTAAACAGGGGGCTAGACACCGGGGAGCTGTTTTTT	CASLNRGLDTGELFF
TRBV29-1	NA	TRBJ2-2	many	TGCAGCGTTGAAGCGAACACCGGGGAGCTGTTTTTT	CSVEANTGELFF
TRBV12-3/TRBV12-4	TRBD1	TRBJ2-1	NA	TGTGCCAGCAGTTCATCAGACAGGGGAGGCTACAATGAGCAGTTCTTC	CASSSSDRGGYNEQFF
TRBV21-1	NA	TRBJ2-6	many	TGTGCCAGCAGCACGTCCCCCTTCCCCCTTGAGGGGGCCAACGTCCTGACTTTC	CASSTSPFPLEGANVLTF
TRBV4-2	NA	TRBJ2-5	many	TGTGCCAGCAGCCAAGTGATGGCTAGCGATGAGACCCAGTACTTC	CASSQVMASDETQYF
TRBV5-1	TRBD1	TRBJ2-1	NA	TGCGCCAGCAGCACGGACAGGGCGAGCTCCTACAATGAGCAGTTCTTC	CASSTDRASSYNEQFF
TRBV29-1	TRBD2	TRBJ2-7	many	TGCAGCGTTCCTGGGGGACTAGCGGTAGACGAGCAGTACTTC	CSVPGGLAVDEQYF
TRBV11-2	NA	TRBJ2-7	NA	TGTGCCAGCAGCGCCTATCCTGGAGGAGTCTCCTACGAGCAGTACTTC	CASSAYPGGVSYEQYF
TRBV29-1	TRBD1	TRBJ2-3	many	TGCAGCGGAGTAGGACAGGGTTGGACAGATACGCAGTATTTT	CSGVGQGWTDTQYF
TRBV3-1	TRBD1	TRBJ2-2	few	TGTGCCAGCAGCCTCGGGACAGGGGACCCTACCGGGGAGCTGTTTTTT	CASSLGTGDPTGELFF
TRBV20-1	NA	TRBJ2-7	few	TGCAGTGCTAGAACGGACCCCTACGAGCAGTACTTC	CSARTDPYEQYF